The 13 T cell receptor beta chains given below trace back to one sample, sequenced in a study of glioma-infiltrating T cells. Using RNA template, CDR3s of TCR alpha and beta were amplified with iRepertoire arm-PCR. TCRdb fed the multiplex PCR reads into MiXCR, producing one record per CDR3 protein. The repertoire holds about 130,000 distinct CDR3 sequences, with under 25% as singletons. Source material: glioma tissue, nonneoplastic brain tissue, or PBMCs (not recorded which). The receptors here all came from a human donor with low-grade glioma or glioblastoma, undergoing nonglioma brain surgery, or in good health (not recorded which).

Comment on this clonotype: Given a much more abundant clone one base away, this may be a read error. The V call is TRBV27, the J call TRBJ1-2; D gene ambiguous. CDR1 is MNHEY, CDR2 SMNVEV, per germline (reference sequence). Trimming took 4 bases from V and 5 from J, leaving 14 bases between them. This CDR3 has 14 residues. The CDR3: CASSSTRSMYGYTF. CDR3 nucleotide sequence: TGTGCCAGCAGTTCCACCAGGTCGATGTATGGCTACACCTTC.

The chain couples TRBV28 to TRBJ2-5; 7 bases line up with TRBD1. Per germline, CDR1 MDHEN and CDR2 SYDVKM. The trim removed 2 bases at V and 2 bases at J, leaving 2 bases unmatched. The CDR3 sequence is 14 residues long. The CDR3 region has the DNA TGTGCCAGCAGTTTAAGGGACAGACAAGAGACCCAGTACTTC. It translates to CASSLRDRQETQYF.

The gene calls are TRBV9 and TRBJ2-3; D ambiguous. Per germline, CDR1 SGDLS and CDR2 YYNGEE. Trimming removed 4 bases from V and 1 base from J, with 16 bases in between. The CDR3 covers 16 residues. The CDR3 sequence is CASSQSAFSRTDTQYF. CDR3 coding DNA: TGTGCCAGCAGCCAAAGCGCTTTCTCCCGCACAGATACGCAGTATTTT.

The rearrangement joins TRBV7-9 to TRBJ2-6; D is uncertain. Looked up from germline, CDR1 is SEHNR and CDR2 is FQNEAQ (reference sequence). The CDR3 loop spans 16 amino acids. Between the trimmed V and J ends, which lost 5 bases and 0 bases, there was a span of 11 bases. CDR3 nucleotides: TGTGCCAGCAGCACAGCCGGCGCCTCTGGGGCCAACGTCCTGACTTTC. Residues: CASSTAGASGANVLTF.

This clonotype appeared many times. The rearrangement uses TRBV6-1 and TRBJ2-7, with D hard to call. Germline CDR1 is MNHNS and CDR2 is SASEGT. The V gene lost 3 bases and the J gene lost 0 bases, with 15 bases spanning the gap. This CDR3 region has 16 residues. In DNA form, the CDR3 reads TGTGCCAGCAGTGATGTTGTGACGGCGGTCTCCTACGAGCAGTACGTC. As protein: CASSDVVTAVSYEQYV.

The chain employs TRBV14 and TRBJ2-5; no reliable D call. V gave up 0 bases and J gave up 5 bases, with 7 bases separating them. The length of the CDR3 is 13 residues. CDR1 is SGHDN, CDR2 FVKESK, per germline. This CDR3 is CASSQDLGETQYF. The CDR3 DNA follows: TGTGCCAGCAGCCAAGATCTCGGGGAGACCCAGTACTTC. The whole variable domain, remainder taken from reference TRBV14 and TRBJ2-5, is EAGVTQFPSHSVIEKGQTVTLRCDPISGHDNLYWYRRVMGKEIKFLLHFVKESKQDESGMPNNRFLAERTGGTYSTLKVQPAELEDSGVYFCASSQDLGETQYFGPGTRLLVL.

This clonotype has ten or more counts. V usage is TRBV28 and J usage is TRBJ2-1; 11 bases are a match to TRBD1. Germline CDR1 reads MDHEN; CDR2 reads SYDVKM. This CDR3 has 15 residues. The V and J ends lost 5 bases and 3 bases, in that order; junction bases with no gene match: 3. DNA of the CDR3: TGTGCCAGCAGTGCCGGGACAGGGGGCTACAATGAGCAGTTCTTC. Its translation is CASSAGTGGYNEQFF. The full variable domain, rest sourced from reference TRBV28 and TRBJ2-1, is DVKVTQSSRYLVKRTGEKVFLECVQDMDHENMFWYRQDPGLGLRLIYFSYDVKMKEKGDIPEGYSVSREKKERFSLILESASTNQTSMYLCASSAGTGGYNEQFFGPGTRLTVL.

In nucleotides, the CDR3 is TGTGCCAGCAGCCGACAGGGGAGCCCCTACGAGCAGTACGTC. This sequence encodes CASSRQGSPYEQYV. The gene calls are TRBV7-9 and TRBJ2-7; 8 bases align to TRBD1. From germline, CDR1 is SEHNR and CDR2 FQNEAQ (reference sequence). CDR3 length equals 14 residues. Trimming removed 5 bases from V and 2 bases from J; junction bases left unmatched: 5.

The V call is TRBV19, the J call TRBJ2-3; 8 bases match TRBD1. V lost 0 bases to trimming and J lost 9 bases; unmatched junction nucleotides: 17. Germline V CDR1 and CDR2: LNHDA, SQIVND (reference sequence). The CDR3 is made up of 18 amino acids. As DNA, the CDR3 is TGTGCCAGTAGTATAGACCCTCCGGACAGGGTCGGGCAGGTGACGCAGTATTTT. It translates to CASSIDPPDRVGQVTQYF.

There are many counts of this clonotype. This chain joins TRBV7-9 and TRBJ1-5; D call uncertain. CDR1 and CDR2 (germline): SEHNR, FQNEAQ (reference sequence). CDR3 length: 17 amino acids. V shed 1 base and J shed 1 base, with 14 bases lying between them. CDR3 protein: CASSLEDLKGSNQPQHF. The CDR3 DNA follows: TGTGCCAGCAGCTTAGAGGACCTGAAAGGGAGCAATCAGCCCCAGCATTTT.

This CDR3 is CASKLAGRPQHF. The DNA of the CDR3 is TGTGCCAGCAAACTAGCGGGCAGGCCCCAGCATTTT. The rearrangement joins TRBV7-2 to TRBJ1-5; D gene unclear. The V and J ends lost 7 bases and 9 bases respectively, with 13 bases between them. CDR3 length: 12 residues. From germline, CDR1 is SGHTA and CDR2 FQGNSA.

This clonotype was counted a few times. The chain recombines TRBV6-1 with TRBJ1-1, with 10 bases matching TRBD1. Germline V lookup: CDR1 MNHNS, CDR2 SASEGT. This CDR3 is 14 amino acids long. After removal of 6 bases from V and 2 bases from J, the junction contained 3 bases not matched to a gene. CDR3 sequence reads: CASRGTGVNTEAFF. DNA of the CDR3: TGTGCCAGCAGGGGGACAGGGGTAAACACTGAAGCTTTCTTT.

The chain links TRBV2 to TRBJ2-5; D ambiguous. V was cut by 6 bases and J by 2 bases, with 13 bases left in between. CDR1 is SNHLY and CDR2 is FYNNEI in the germline V gene. The CDR3 totals 14 residues. The CDR3 DNA reads as TGTGCCAGCAGAGGAGAAGCGAGGCAAGAGACCCAGTACTTC. Translation gives CASRGEARQETQYF.